This T cell receptor (beta chain) was sequenced during a study of blood T cell repertoires in COVID-19. Assay: immunoSEQ multiplex PCR; the TCRdb copy retains only in-frame clones and omits some. The table shows approximately 40,000 clones, with 87% occurring only once. The V gene's germline CDR1 is MNHEY and CDR2 SMNVEV (reference sequence). With V trimmed by 4 bases and J by 1 base, 5 bases remained unmatched. The CDR3 consists of 16 residues. V and J are TRBV27 and TRBJ2-3, with 10 bases fitting TRBD2. The sequence was collected from a man aged 40-50 years with COVID-19, enrolled during active disease. Sequencing was done on a sample of peripheral blood. CDR3 in amino acids: CASSSLAGSRTDTQYF. DNA for the CDR3: TGTGCCAGCAGTTCACTAGCGGGGAGTCGCACAGATACGCAGTATTTT.